Following are 9 T cell receptor beta chains from one sample sequenced in a study of T cell changes during pregnancy in multiple sclerosis. Profiled with immunoSEQ multiplex PCR; TCRdb holds only in-frame clones, not every one. Among about 52,000 clones listed, roughly nine tenths were seen once. The sequenced sample was CD4+ T cells from peripheral blood mononuclear cells, obtained before pregnancy. The receptors here all came from a female donor with multiple sclerosis, enrolled in a pregnancy study.

The rearrangement uses TRBV6-5 and TRBJ1-4; D remains unclear. The CDR3 length is 15 residues. Trimming stripped 5 bases from V and 8 bases from J, with 18 bases between. The germline CDR1 and CDR2 sequences are MNHEY and SVGAGI. The chain's CDR3 is CASSRSALQAEKLFF. The CDR3 DNA reads TGTGCCAGCAGTCGGTCGGCCCTTCAGGCCGAAAAACTGTTTTTT.

This sequence joins TRBV30 and TRBJ1-4, with D possibly matching TRBD1 (5 bases). Looked up from germline, CDR1 is GTSNPN and CDR2 is SVGIG (reference sequence). V lost 2 bases and J lost 5, with 18 bases in between. The CDR3 covers 16 residues. The CDR3 sequence: CAWSLTGGGENEKLFF. CDR3 sequence (DNA): TGTGCCTGGAGTTTAACAGGAGGAGGGGAGAATGAAAAACTGTTTTTT.

This clone was seen only once. The chain joins TRBV4-2 to TRBJ1-5, with a possible D match to TRBD1 (5 bases). V lost 8 bases and J 7 bases, leaving 18 bases between the germline ends. CDR1 is LGHNA, CDR2 YNFKEQ, per germline. This CDR3 contains 14 residues. CDR3 residues: CASGAQGDGQPQHF. CDR3 nucleotides: TGTGCCAGCGGAGCGCAGGGCGATGGGCAGCCCCAGCATTTT.

The gene calls are TRBV7-2 and TRBJ2-7; D is perhaps TRBD1 (6 bases). The CDR3 has 14 residues. Per the germline V gene, CDR1 is SGHTA and CDR2 is FQGNSA. Trimming removed 3 bases at V and 5 bases at J, with 14 bases between. The CDR3 DNA reads TGTGCCAGCAGCTTCCGCACAGGGCCCAACGAGCAGTACTTC. Amino acids: CASSFRTGPNEQYF.

This rearrangement joins TRBV19 to TRBJ1-2; a possible D gene is TRBD1 (6 bases). The CDR3 extends over 17 amino acids. The V gene's germline CDR1 is LNHDA and CDR2 SQIVND (reference sequence). V lost 2 bases to trimming and J lost 3 bases, with 19 bases between them. The CDR3, as DNA: TGTGCCAGTAGTATACTTCGTACAGGGAGAGGCGACTATGGCTACACCTTC. The encoded protein is CASSILRTGRGDYGYTF.

CDR3 in DNA: TGTGCCACCAGCGAAGAGGCCGGGACTAGTCTCTACGAGCAGTACTTC. This translates into CATSEEAGTSLYEQYF. The rearrangement links TRBV15 to TRBJ2-7; 8 bases are a match to TRBD2. Germline values: CDR1 LNHNV, CDR2 YYDKDF (reference sequence). The CDR3 spans 16 residues. Trimming removed 5 bases from V and 3 bases from J; junction bases left unmatched: 12.

This clone was counted a single time. V usage is TRBV18 and J usage is TRBJ1-1, with a weak D call TRBD1 (5 bases). CDR1 and CDR2 from the germline V gene are KGHSH and LQKENI. V gave up 3 bases and J gave up 4 bases, with 12 bases separating them. This CDR3 has 14 residues. The DNA for the CDR3 is TGTGCCAGCTCACCTACTGGGGGGGGCACTGAAGCTTTCTTT. Translation gives CASSPTGGGTEAFF. Drawing the rest from reference TRBV18 and TRBJ1-1, the complete variable domain is NAGVMQNPRHLVRRRGQEARLRCSPMKGHSHVYWYRQLPEEGLKFMVYLQKENIIDESGMPKERFSAEFPKEGPSILRIQQVVRGDSAAYFCASSPTGGGTEAFFGQGTRLTVV.

The genes are TRBV6-6 and TRBJ1-1; D is possibly TRBD1 (5 bases). Per the germline V gene, CDR1 is MNHNY and CDR2 is SVGAGI (reference sequence). V was clipped by 6 bases and J by 4 bases, with 12 bases between them. The CDR3 loop spans 13 amino acids. The CDR3 DNA reads as TGTGCCAGCAGCCCGCAGCAGGGCACTGAAGCTTTCTTT. This sequence encodes CASSPQQGTEAFF.

The V gene is TRBV2, the J gene TRBJ2-1, with 9 positions matching TRBD1. V dropped 4 bases and J dropped 12; count of bases not matched to a gene: 10. The CDR3 extends over 14 amino acids. Germline loops: CDR1 SNHLY, CDR2 FYNNEI. CDR3 coding DNA: TGTGCCAGCAGTGGGACAGGGGAATTCAAGGGGCAGTTCTTC. It is translated as CASSGTGEFKGQFF. Using reference TRBV2 and TRBJ2-1 for the parts outside the CDR3, the full variable domain is EPEVTQTPSHQVTQMGQEVILRCVPISNHLYFYWYRQILGQKVEFLVSFYNNEISEKSEIFDDQFSVERPDGSNFTLKIRSTKLEDSAMYFCASSGTGEFKGQFFGPGTRLTVL.